This is a list of T cell receptor beta chains from one sample in a study of Graves' ophthalmopathy and Graves' hyperthyroidism. TCRdb processed the multiplex PCR reads anew with MiXCR; each CDR3 protein has one entry. The repertoire holds 200,000 to 250,000 distinct CDR3 sequences, with approximately 28% as singletons. The specimen was peripheral blood. These receptors all come from a man in his fifties with Graves' ophthalmopathy. CDR3s include the opening cysteine and the closing phenylalanine or tryptophan. A D gene is named only where the DNA matches it firmly.

v_call: TRBV12-3/TRBV12-4
j_call: TRBJ2-6
d_call: TRBD1
cdr3_aa: CASSFFETGLGSGANVLTF

v_call: TRBV28
j_call: TRBJ2-7
d_call: TRBD1
cdr3_aa: CASSTRDRKYF

v_call: TRBV29-1
j_call: TRBJ1-2
d_call: NA
cdr3_aa: CSVDGAAGDLYYGYTF

v_call: TRBV28
j_call: TRBJ1-1
d_call: TRBD1
cdr3_aa: CASSPSGTVEAFF

v_call: TRBV18
j_call: TRBJ2-5
d_call: NA
cdr3_aa: CASSRGLALEETQYF

v_call: TRBV12-3/TRBV12-4
j_call: TRBJ2-7
d_call: NA
cdr3_aa: CASSLEQGNEQYF

v_call: TRBV6-1
j_call: TRBJ1-5
d_call: NA
cdr3_aa: CASQQGLYSNQPQHF

v_call: TRBV6-5
j_call: TRBJ1-1
d_call: TRBD1
cdr3_aa: CASSYEGDRGVETEAFF

v_call: TRBV20-1
j_call: TRBJ2-3
d_call: NA
cdr3_aa: CSASGFSTDTQYF

v_call: TRBV15
j_call: TRBJ1-2
d_call: NA
cdr3_aa: CATSSTLGGDGYTF